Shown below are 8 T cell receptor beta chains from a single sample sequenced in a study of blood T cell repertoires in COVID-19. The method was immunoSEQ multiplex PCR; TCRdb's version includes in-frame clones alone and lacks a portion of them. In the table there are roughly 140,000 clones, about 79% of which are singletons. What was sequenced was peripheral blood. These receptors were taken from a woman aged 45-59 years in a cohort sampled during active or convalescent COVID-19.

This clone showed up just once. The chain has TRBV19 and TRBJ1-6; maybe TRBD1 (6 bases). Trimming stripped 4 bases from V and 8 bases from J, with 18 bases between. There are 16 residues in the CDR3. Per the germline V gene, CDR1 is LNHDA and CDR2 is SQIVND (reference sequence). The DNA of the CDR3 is TGTGCCAGTAGTAGTACTTACAGGGCAGGGGATTCACCCCTCCACTTT. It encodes CASSSTYRAGDSPLHF.

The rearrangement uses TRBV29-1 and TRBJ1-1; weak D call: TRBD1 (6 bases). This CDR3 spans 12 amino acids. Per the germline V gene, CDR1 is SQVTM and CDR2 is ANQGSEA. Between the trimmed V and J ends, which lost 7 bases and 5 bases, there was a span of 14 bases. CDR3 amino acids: CSGQTQGTEAFF. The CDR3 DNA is TGCAGCGGCCAAACCCAGGGGACTGAAGCTTTCTTT. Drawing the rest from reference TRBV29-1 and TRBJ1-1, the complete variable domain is SAVISQKPSRDICQRGTSLTIQCQVDSQVTMMFWYRQQPGQSLTLIATANQGSEATYESGFVIDKFPISRPNLTFSTLTVSNMSPEDSSIYLCSGQTQGTEAFFGQGTRLTVV.

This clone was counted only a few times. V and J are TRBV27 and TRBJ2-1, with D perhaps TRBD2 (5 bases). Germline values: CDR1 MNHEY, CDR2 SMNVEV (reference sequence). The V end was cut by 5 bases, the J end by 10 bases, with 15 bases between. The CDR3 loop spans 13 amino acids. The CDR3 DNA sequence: TGTGCCAGCAGTCCCATCCGGACGGGGGAGCAGTTCTTC. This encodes CASSPIRTGEQFF.

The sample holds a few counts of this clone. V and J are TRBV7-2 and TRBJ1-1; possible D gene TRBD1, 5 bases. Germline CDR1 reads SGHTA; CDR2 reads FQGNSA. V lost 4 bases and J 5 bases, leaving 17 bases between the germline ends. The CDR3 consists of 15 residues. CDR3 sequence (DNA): TGTGCCAGCAGCTCCCTTCCCTCCGGGGGAACTGAAGCTTTCTTT. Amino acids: CASSSLPSGGTEAFF.

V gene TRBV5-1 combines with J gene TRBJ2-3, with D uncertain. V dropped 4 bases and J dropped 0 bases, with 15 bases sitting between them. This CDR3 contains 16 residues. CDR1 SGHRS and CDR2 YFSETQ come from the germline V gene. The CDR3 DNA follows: TGCGCCAGCAGCACCGCTGACTTTCCTAGCACAGATACGCAGTATTTT. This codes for CASSTADFPSTDTQYF.

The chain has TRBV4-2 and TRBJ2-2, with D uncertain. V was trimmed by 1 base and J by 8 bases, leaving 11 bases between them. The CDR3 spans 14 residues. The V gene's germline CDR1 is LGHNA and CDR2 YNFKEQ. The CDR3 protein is CASSQGAISGELFF. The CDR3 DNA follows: TGTGCCAGCAGCCAAGGGGCCATAAGTGGGGAGCTGTTTTTT.

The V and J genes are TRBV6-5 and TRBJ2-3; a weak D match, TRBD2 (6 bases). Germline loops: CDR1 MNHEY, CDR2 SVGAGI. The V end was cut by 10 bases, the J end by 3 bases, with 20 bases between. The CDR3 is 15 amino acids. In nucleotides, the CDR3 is TGTGCCATCCCTTGGGGGGACCTCCGGACAGATACGCAGTATTTT. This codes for CAIPWGDLRTDTQYF.

The CDR3 region is CASSLGPQGANYGYTF. CDR3 in DNA: TGTGCCAGCAGCTTAGGCCCGCAGGGGGCTAACTATGGCTACACCTTC. The chain recombines TRBV7-9 with TRBJ1-2, with 7 positions matching TRBD1. CDR3 length: 16 amino acids. The trim removed 1 base at V and 0 bases at J, leaving 5 bases unmatched. CDR1 and CDR2 from the germline V gene are SEHNR and FQNEAQ (reference sequence).